These 29 T cell receptor beta chains originate from one sample sequenced in a study of identical twins. Using its own MiXCR run on the 5' RACE reads, TCRdb lists one record per CDR3 protein. In the table there are 1.5 million to 2 million distinct CDR3 sequences, less than 35% of which are singletons. Sequencing used cord blood. The receptors stem from a newborn girl in good health.

The chain employs TRBV28 and TRBJ1-1; 7 bases agree with TRBD1. V shed 2 bases, J shed 4 bases, and the junction held 10 bases outside the gene matches. The germline gives CDR1 MDHEN, CDR2 SYDVKM. The CDR3 length is 16 residues. CDR3 residues: CASSLGQGVSGTEAFF. DNA for the CDR3: TGTGCCAGCAGTTTAGGGCAGGGGGTGAGTGGCACTGAAGCTTTCTTT.

This clonotype was picked up one time. The V call is TRBV6-1, the J call TRBJ1-4; D unresolved. With 1 base removed from V and 1 base from J, the gap between germline ends came to 4 bases. From germline, CDR1 is MNHNS and CDR2 SASEGT. There are 14 residues in the CDR3. The CDR3 DNA follows: TGTGCCAGCAGTGAAGGGATAACTAATGAAAAACTGTTTTTT. Protein: CASSEGITNEKLFF.

This chain connects TRBV6-5 to TRBJ1-2; D is possibly TRBD1 (5 bases). V lost 0 bases and J lost 4, with 9 bases in between. The CDR3 extends over 14 amino acids. Germline loops: CDR1 MNHEY, CDR2 SVGAGI. This CDR3 reads CASSYSPRVYGYTF. The CDR3 DNA is TGTGCCAGCAGTTACTCCCCCAGGGTCTATGGCTACACCTTC.

This clonotype was recorded a few times. The genes are TRBV7-9 and TRBJ2-6; D gene ambiguous. This CDR3 region has 13 residues. The V end lost 7 bases, the J end lost 2 bases, and 6 bases lay between the germline ends. CDR1 is SEHNR, CDR2 FQNEAQ, per germline (reference sequence). Here the CDR3 reads CASTLPGANVLTF. CDR3 DNA sequence: TGTGCCAGCACCCTACCTGGGGCCAACGTCCTGACTTTC.

This clonotype was picked up a small number of times. This rearrangement joins TRBV30 to TRBJ2-1; D call uncertain. This CDR3 has 15 residues. The germline V gene has CDR1 GTSNPN and CDR2 SVGIG (reference sequence). Trimming took off 1 base at V and 7 bases at J, with 17 bases between the two ends. The CDR3 region is CAWSGGFDPRNEQFF. CDR3 DNA sequence: TGTGCCTGGAGTGGTGGCTTCGACCCTCGGAATGAGCAGTTCTTC.

This clonotype turned up a few times. The genes are TRBV29-1 and TRBJ1-2; D gene uncertain. Trimming removed 0 bases from V and 5 bases from J, with 10 bases in between. CDR1 and CDR2 (germline): SQVTM, ANQGSEA. The CDR3 is 13 residues long. CDR3 nucleotide sequence: TGCAGCGTTGAAGAAGACGATGGGTATGGCTACACCTTC. Translation gives CSVEEDDGYGYTF.

In this sample, this clonotype turned up a few times. The chain's CDR3 is CASSPPRRNTEAFF. CDR3 bases: TGTGCCAGCAGTCCCCCCAGAAGGAACACTGAAGCTTTCTTT. The V call is TRBV28, the J call TRBJ1-1, with D unclear. CDR1 and CDR2 from the germline V gene are MDHEN and SYDVKM. The V gene lost 5 bases and the J gene lost 1 base, with 11 bases spanning the gap. The length of the CDR3 is 14 residues.

The J gene is TRBJ2-1, the V gene TRBV27; 12 bases are shared with TRBD2. This CDR3 contains 15 residues. V dropped 5 bases and J dropped 10; count of bases not matched to a gene: 9. The germline gives CDR1 MNHEY, CDR2 SMNVEV (reference sequence). The CDR3 here is CASSRTGTSGQEQFF. Written as DNA, the CDR3 is TGTGCCAGCAGTCGAACCGGGACTAGCGGGCAAGAGCAGTTCTTC.

The rearrangement links TRBV20-1 to TRBJ2-1; 11 nucleotides align to TRBD2. The closer fit of TRBJ2-7 to the DNA end suggests the J call may be wrong. CDR1 is DFQATT and CDR2 is SNEGSKA in the germline V gene (reference sequence). The CDR3 totals 14 residues. This CDR3 reads CSATSGTGYNEQYF. The CDR3 DNA sequence: TGCAGTGCGACTAGCGGGACAGGCTACAATGAGCAGTACTTC.

This clonotype showed up just a few times. The chain is built from TRBV11-3 and TRBJ2-5; the D is unclear. Germline loops: CDR1 SGHNT, CDR2 YENEEA. Trimming pared 2 bases from V and 11 bases from J, leaving 12 bases between. The CDR3 is 12 amino acids. Here the CDR3 reads CASSLSTNEQYF. The CDR3 DNA is TGTGCCAGCAGCTTATCCACCAATGAGCAGTACTTC.

The sample holds many counts of this clonotype. At one boundary the junction diverges from the germline segment, which might be a read error. The genes are TRBV12-3 or TRBV12-4 and TRBJ2-1; D call uncertain. This CDR3 comprises 11 residues. CDR3 DNA: TGTGCCAGCAGCTTAGGTAGTGAGCAGTTCTTC. Translation gives CASSLGSEQFF.

This clonotype showed up just a few times. This chain connects TRBV20-1 to TRBJ1-2, with D unresolved. This CDR3 is built from 13 residues. Trimming shortened V by 3 bases and J by 2 bases, and 10 bases separated the two germline ends. Germline V gives CDR1 DFQATT, CDR2 SNEGSKA (reference sequence). The CDR3, as DNA: TGCAGTGCTAGCCTAAGGGAGAACTATGGCTACACCTTC. Translation: CSASLRENYGYTF.

CDR3 DNA sequence: TGTGCCTGGAGCAGCCCCCACACGTTCTTC. Protein sequence: CAWSSPHTFF. V gene TRBV30 combines with J gene TRBJ2-1; D is undetermined. CDR3 length: 10 residues. V shed 3 bases and J shed 15 bases, with 12 bases lying between them. Germline loops: CDR1 GTSNPN, CDR2 SVGIG (reference sequence). The complete variable domain, with remaining parts taken from reference TRBV30 and TRBJ2-1, reads SQTIHQWPATLVQPVGSPLSLECTVEGTSNPNLYWYRQAAGRGLQLLFYSVGIGQISSEVPQNLSASRPQDRQFILSSKKLLLSDSGFYLCAWSSPHTFFGPGTRLTVL.

For this clonotype: Its ends do not fully match the called genes, so a read error is possible. The chain is built from TRBV5-5 and TRBJ2-4; the D gene is possibly TRBD2 (6 bases). Germline V gene sequence: CDR1 SGHKS, CDR2 YYEKEE (reference sequence). This CDR3 comprises 18 residues. In DNA, the CDR3 is TGTGCCAGCAGCCTACGAATGAGCAGGGAGGTGGCCAAAAACGTTCAGTACTTC. Translation gives CASSLRMSREVAKNVQYF.

This chain joins TRBV20-1 and TRBJ2-3; D perhaps matches TRBD2 (5 bases). The CDR3 covers 13 residues. Germline V gene data show CDR1 as DFQATT and CDR2 as SNEGSKA (reference sequence). V was pared by 5 bases and J by 6 bases, with 15 bases between. CDR3 coding DNA: TGCAGTGCTCGGGGTAGGGATTTGGATACGCAGTATTTT. This codes for CSARGRDLDTQYF.

Note on this clonotype: Being one base from a much bigger clone, this may be a read error. This chain links TRBV10-3 with TRBJ2-1; 8 bases agree with TRBD2. The germline CDR1 and CDR2 sequences are ENHRY and SYGVKD. The CDR3 sequence is 16 residues long. With V trimmed by 3 bases and J by 10 bases, 14 bases remained unmatched. CDR3 in DNA: TGTGCCATCAGTGAAGGGGGACTAGACGGCTCCTACGAGCAGTTCTTC. Its protein is CAISEGGLDGSYEQFF.

CDR3 coding DNA: TGTGCCAGCAGCTCCCTGGACAGGAATCAGCCCCAGCATTTT. This codes for CASSSLDRNQPQHF. The chain employs TRBV5-6 and TRBJ1-5, with 7 bases matching TRBD1. Trimming took 3 bases from V and 4 from J; bases not matched to a gene: 4. CDR1 and CDR2 (germline): SGHDT, YYEEEE. This CDR3 spans 14 amino acids.

The chain couples TRBV4-1 to TRBJ2-1; no definite D call. CDR1 and CDR2 (germline): MGHRA, YSYEKL. There are 12 residues in the CDR3. V was trimmed by 0 bases and J by 8 bases, leaving 5 bases between them. The CDR3 nucleotides are TGCGCCAGCAGCCAAGATTACGATGAGCAGTTCTTC. Amino acid sequence: CASSQDYDEQFF.

V is TRBV27 and J is TRBJ2-1, with D maybe TRBD2 (6 bases). V was pared by 8 bases and J by 6 bases, with 20 bases between. This CDR3 spans 15 amino acids. The V gene's germline CDR1 is MNHEY and CDR2 SMNVEV (reference sequence). CDR3 DNA: TGTGCCAGCGCTTTTTTGAAGGGAGGTTTCAATGAGCAGTTCTTC. Its protein product is CASAFLKGGFNEQFF.

Only a few counts were recorded for this clonotype. The rearrangement joins TRBV12-3 or TRBV12-4 to TRBJ1-6; D possibly corresponds to TRBD1 (6 bases). CDR3 length: 14 amino acids. V gave up 7 bases and J gave up 6 bases, with 13 bases separating them. The DNA of the CDR3 is TGTGCCAGCACCGTCCGGGACATTAATTCACCCCTCCACTTT. Its protein product is CASTVRDINSPLHF.

This clonotype occurred a few times. The V gene is TRBV20-1, the J gene TRBJ2-7; the match to TRBD2 covers 9 bases. The CDR3 consists of 14 residues. After removal of 2 bases from V and 2 bases from J, the junction contained 4 bases not matched to a gene. CDR1 and CDR2 (germline): DFQATT, SNEGSKA (reference sequence). The CDR3 spells CSARSRLAAYEQYF. The CDR3 DNA follows: TGCAGTGCTAGATCAAGACTAGCGGCCTACGAGCAGTACTTC.

In regard to this clonotype: At one boundary the junction diverges from the germline segment, which might be a read error. The chain employs TRBV28 and TRBJ2-1; tentative D call: TRBD1 (5 bases). Germline assignment: CDR1 MDHEN and CDR2 SYDVKM. The length of the CDR3 is 17 residues. The chain's CDR3 is CASSLFPRVGSYKEQFF. The DNA of the CDR3 is TGTGCCAGCAGTTTATTTCCCAGGGTAGGCTCCTACAAGGAGCAGTTCTTC.

As for this clonotype: Being one base from a much bigger clone, this may be a read error. The V gene is TRBV29-1, the J gene TRBJ2-1; TRBD1 aligns across 7 bases. Trimming removed 6 bases from V and 13 bases from J; junction bases left unmatched: 12. The CDR3 length is 12 residues. Germline V gene lookup returns CDR1 SQVTM and CDR2 ANQGSEA. CDR3 sequence: CSVTGQQETQFF. For the CDR3, the DNA is TGCAGCGTCACGGGACAGCAAGAGACCCAGTTCTTC.

The chain uses TRBV20-1 and TRBJ1-5, with a tentative D call TRBD1 (5 bases). The CDR3 spans 20 residues. Trimming took off 0 bases at V and 0 bases at J, with 24 bases between the two ends. Germline V gene lookup returns CDR1 DFQATT and CDR2 SNEGSKA (reference sequence). CDR3 sequence reads: CSARDSRKGTDSFSNQPQHF. In DNA form, the CDR3 reads TGCAGTGCTAGAGATTCTCGCAAGGGGACCGACAGTTTTAGCAATCAGCCCCAGCATTTT.

This chain joins TRBV6-5 and TRBJ1-5; D might be TRBD1 (5 bases). The length of the CDR3 is 15 residues. The V gene's germline CDR1 is MNHEY and CDR2 SVGAGI. Trimming shortened V by 0 bases and J by 2 bases, and 8 bases separated the two germline ends. CDR3 DNA sequence: TGTGCCAGCAGTTACTCGGGACTCGGCAATCAGCCCCAGCATTTT. It encodes CASSYSGLGNQPQHF.

This clonotype has a handful of counts. The V call is TRBV15, the J call TRBJ1-5, with TRBD1 matching over 7 bases. Trimming took 3 bases from V and 0 from J; bases not matched to a gene: 5. Germline V gene sequence: CDR1 LNHNV, CDR2 YYDKDF (reference sequence). This CDR3 has 16 amino acids. CDR3 loop: CATSRGDRASNQPQHF. The CDR3 DNA reads as TGTGCCACCAGCAGGGGAGACAGGGCTAGCAATCAGCCCCAGCATTTT.

The chain employs TRBV5-4 and TRBJ1-2; D not resolved. This CDR3 spans 13 amino acids. Germline lookup yields CDR1 SGHNT and CDR2 YYREEE (reference sequence). Trimming removed 4 bases at V and 6 bases at J, with 13 bases between. CDR3 loop: CASSPDGEDGYTF. DNA for the CDR3: TGTGCCAGCAGCCCGGACGGGGAAGATGGCTACACCTTC. The whole variable domain, filled in from reference TRBV5-4 and TRBJ1-2, reads ETGVTQSPTHLIKTRGQQVTLRCSSQSGHNTVSWYQQALGQGPQFIFQYYREEENGRGNFPPRFSGLQFPNYSSELNVNALELDDSALYLCASSPDGEDGYTFGSGTRLTVV.

The genes are TRBV28 and TRBJ1-4, with TRBD1 as a possible D gene (5 bases). Looked up from germline, CDR1 is MDHEN and CDR2 is SYDVKM. Between the trimmed V and J ends, which lost 3 bases and 4 bases, there was a span of 12 bases. The CDR3 has 15 residues. DNA of the CDR3: TGTGCCAGCAGTTTCTCGGGGCTGTATAATGAAAAACTGTTTTTT. Protein: CASSFSGLYNEKLFF.

With respect to this clonotype: This may come from a read error, since a much larger clone is one base off. V is TRBV29-1 and J is TRBJ2-5; D is undetermined. With the DNA end fitting TRBJ2-1 better, the J assignment may be wrong. The CDR3 has 12 residues. Germline lookup yields CDR1 SQVTM and CDR2 ANQGSEA. The CDR3: CSADMYQETQFF. CDR3 DNA sequence: TGCAGCGCTGACATGTACCAAGAGACCCAGTTCTTC.